The TCR beta chain under discussion was sequenced for a study of untreated major depressive disorder. Controls never had mood disorders and self-rated depressive symptoms at 5 or less. Comments on this clone: Its antigen is not identified.

Some clones are missing from TCRdb's copy, which holds only in-frame ones; the method was immunoSEQ multiplex PCR. The sample includes 20,000 or so clones, approximately 89% of them seen just once. Germline V CDR1 and CDR2: MDHEN, SYDVKM. Trimming took off 4 bases at V and 5 bases at J, with 17 bases between the two ends. This CDR3 is built from 15 residues. Study-level points and caveats: The sequencing tests were limited to three preselected Vbeta families.

This TCR was recovered from a woman in her twenties or thirties in good health. V and J are TRBV28 and TRBJ1-2; D is possibly TRBD1 (5 bases). Material: CD4+ T cells from PBMCs. The DNA of the CDR3 is TGTGCCAGCAGTTACCAGGACGACAGTTGGTATGGCTACACCTTC. As protein: CASSYQDDSWYGYTF.